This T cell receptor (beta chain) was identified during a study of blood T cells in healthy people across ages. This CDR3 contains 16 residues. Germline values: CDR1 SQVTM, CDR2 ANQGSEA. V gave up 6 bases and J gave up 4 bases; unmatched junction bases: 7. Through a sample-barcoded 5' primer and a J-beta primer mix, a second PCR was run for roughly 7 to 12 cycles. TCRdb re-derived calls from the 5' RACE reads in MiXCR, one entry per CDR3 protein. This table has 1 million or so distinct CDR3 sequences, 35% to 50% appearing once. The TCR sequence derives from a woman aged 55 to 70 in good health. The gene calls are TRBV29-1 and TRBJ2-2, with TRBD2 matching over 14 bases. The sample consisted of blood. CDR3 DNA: TGCAGCGTCTGGACTAGCGGGAGGCCGGGCACCGGGGAGCTGTTTTTT. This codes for CSVWTSGRPGTGELFF.